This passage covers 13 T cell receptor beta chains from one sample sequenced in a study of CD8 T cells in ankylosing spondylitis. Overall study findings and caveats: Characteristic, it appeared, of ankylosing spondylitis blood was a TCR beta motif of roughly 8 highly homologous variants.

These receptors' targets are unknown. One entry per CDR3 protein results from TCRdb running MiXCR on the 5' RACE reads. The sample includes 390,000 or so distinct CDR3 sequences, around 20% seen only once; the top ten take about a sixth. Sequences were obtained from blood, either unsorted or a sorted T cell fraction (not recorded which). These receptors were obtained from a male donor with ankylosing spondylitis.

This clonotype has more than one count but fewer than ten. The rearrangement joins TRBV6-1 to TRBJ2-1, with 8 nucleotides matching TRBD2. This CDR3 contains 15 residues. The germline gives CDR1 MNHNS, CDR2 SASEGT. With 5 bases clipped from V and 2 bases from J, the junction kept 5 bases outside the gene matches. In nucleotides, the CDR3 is TGTGCCAGCAGTACCCCGGGGGGGGCCTACAATGAGCAGTTCTTC. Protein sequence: CASSTPGGAYNEQFF.

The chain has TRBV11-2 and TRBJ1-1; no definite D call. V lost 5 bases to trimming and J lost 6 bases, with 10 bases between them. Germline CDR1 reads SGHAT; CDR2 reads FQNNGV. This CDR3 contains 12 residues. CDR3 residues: CASSPPTAEAFF. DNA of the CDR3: TGTGCCAGCAGCCCGCCCACGGCTGAAGCTTTCTTT.

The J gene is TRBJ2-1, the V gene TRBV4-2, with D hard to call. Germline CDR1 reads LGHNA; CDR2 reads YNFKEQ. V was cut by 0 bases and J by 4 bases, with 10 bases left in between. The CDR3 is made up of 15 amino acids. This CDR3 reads CASSQDLAAYNEQFF. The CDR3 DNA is TGTGCCAGCAGCCAAGATTTGGCAGCATACAATGAGCAGTTCTTC.

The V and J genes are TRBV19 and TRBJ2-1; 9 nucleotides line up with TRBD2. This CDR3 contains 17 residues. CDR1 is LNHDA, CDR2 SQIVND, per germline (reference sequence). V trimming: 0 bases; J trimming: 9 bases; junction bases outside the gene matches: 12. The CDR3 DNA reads TGTGCCAGTAGTATAGATCTAGCGGGGATTCCTACTGGTGAGCAGTTCTTC. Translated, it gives CASSIDLAGIPTGEQFF.

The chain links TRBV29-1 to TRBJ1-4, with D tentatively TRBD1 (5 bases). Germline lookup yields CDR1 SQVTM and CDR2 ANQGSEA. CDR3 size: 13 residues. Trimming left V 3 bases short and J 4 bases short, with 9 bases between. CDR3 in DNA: TGCAGCGTTGAGGCAGGACATAATGAAAAACTGTTTTTT. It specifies CSVEAGHNEKLFF.

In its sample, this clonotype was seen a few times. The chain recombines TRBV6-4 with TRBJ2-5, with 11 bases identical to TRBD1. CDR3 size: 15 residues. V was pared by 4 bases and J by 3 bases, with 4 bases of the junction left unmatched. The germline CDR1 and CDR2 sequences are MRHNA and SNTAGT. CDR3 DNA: TGTGCCAGCAGTGCCCCGGGACAGGGGGAAGAGACCCAGTACTTC. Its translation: CASSAPGQGEETQYF.

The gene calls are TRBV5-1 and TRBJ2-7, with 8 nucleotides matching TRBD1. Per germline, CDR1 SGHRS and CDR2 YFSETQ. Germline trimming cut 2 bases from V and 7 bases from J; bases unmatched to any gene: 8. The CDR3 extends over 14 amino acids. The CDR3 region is CASSLGQGTEEQYF. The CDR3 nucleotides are TGCGCCAGCAGCTTAGGACAGGGTACCGAAGAGCAGTACTTC. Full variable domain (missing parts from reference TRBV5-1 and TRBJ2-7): KAGVTQTPRYLIKTRGQQVTLSCSPISGHRSVSWYQQTPGQGLQFLFEYFSETQRNKGNFPGRFSGRQFSNSRSEMNVSTLELGDSALYLCASSLGQGTEEQYFGPGTRLTVT.

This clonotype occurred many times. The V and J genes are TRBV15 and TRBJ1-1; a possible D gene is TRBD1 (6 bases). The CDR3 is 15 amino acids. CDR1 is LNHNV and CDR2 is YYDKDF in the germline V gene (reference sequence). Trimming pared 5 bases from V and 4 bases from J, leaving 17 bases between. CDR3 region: CATSRPHRDGTEAFF. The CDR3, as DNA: TGTGCCACCAGCCGACCACACAGGGATGGCACTGAAGCTTTCTTT.

The DNA for the CDR3 is TGTGCCAGCAGTTTACTAGACACAAGAGACTACAATGAGCAGTTCTTC. It translates to CASSLLDTRDYNEQFF. The V gene is TRBV12-3 or TRBV12-4, the J gene TRBJ2-1; unclear D gene. CDR3 size: 16 residues. V lost 2 bases, J lost 3 bases, and 14 bases lay in between.

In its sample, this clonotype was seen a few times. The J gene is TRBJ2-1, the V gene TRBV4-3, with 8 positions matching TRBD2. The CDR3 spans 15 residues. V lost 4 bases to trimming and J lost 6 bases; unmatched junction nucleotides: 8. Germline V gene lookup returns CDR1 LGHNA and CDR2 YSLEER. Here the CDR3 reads CASSLSGVRGNEQFF. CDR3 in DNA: TGCGCCAGCAGCCTTAGCGGGGTCCGGGGCAATGAGCAGTTCTTC.

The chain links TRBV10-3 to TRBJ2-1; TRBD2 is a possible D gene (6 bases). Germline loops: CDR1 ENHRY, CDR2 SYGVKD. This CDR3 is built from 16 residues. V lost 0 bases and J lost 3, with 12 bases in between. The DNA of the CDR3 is TGTGCCATCAGTGAGTCCCCCCAGCGGGTCTACAATGAGCAGTTCTTC. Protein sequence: CAISESPQRVYNEQFF.

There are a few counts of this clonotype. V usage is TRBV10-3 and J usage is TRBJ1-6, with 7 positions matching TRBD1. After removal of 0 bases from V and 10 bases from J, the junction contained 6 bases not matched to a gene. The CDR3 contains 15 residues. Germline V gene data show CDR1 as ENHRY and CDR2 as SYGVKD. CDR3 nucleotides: TGTGCCATCAGTGAGTCGACAGGGAGACAATCACCCCTCCACTTT. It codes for CAISESTGRQSPLHF.

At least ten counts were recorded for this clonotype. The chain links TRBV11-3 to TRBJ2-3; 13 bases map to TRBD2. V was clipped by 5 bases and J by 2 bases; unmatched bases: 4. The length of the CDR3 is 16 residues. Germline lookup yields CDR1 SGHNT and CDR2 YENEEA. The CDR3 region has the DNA TGTGCCAGCAGCGCGGGACTAGCGGGGAACACAGATACGCAGTATTTT. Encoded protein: CASSAGLAGNTDTQYF. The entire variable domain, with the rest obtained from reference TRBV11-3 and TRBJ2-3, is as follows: EAGVVQSPRYKIIEKKQPVAFWCNPISGHNTLYWYLQNLGQGPELLIRYENEEAVDDSQLPKDRFSAERLKGVDSTLKIQPAELGDSAVYLCASSAGLAGNTDTQYFGPGTRLTVL.